These T cell receptor beta chains were read from a single sample in a study of monozygotic twins with cystic fibrosis. Sequenced by immunoSEQ multiplex PCR; TCRdb stores in-frame clones only, minus some. The sample has approximately 34,000 clones, just over 95% seen once; the top ten hold over 0.15%. Sequenced input: blood. Receptor source: a girl under 10 years old with cystic fibrosis. Each CDR3 is given without its conserved first and last residue.

J gene: TRBJ2-3
V gene: TRBV13
CDR3 protein: ASSLVRDTQY

J gene: TRBJ2-7
V gene: TRBV28
CDR3 protein: ASSPLRGQY

J gene: TRBJ2-7
V gene: TRBV28
CDR3 protein: ASSFPNSYEQY

J gene: TRBJ2-3
V gene: TRBV18
CDR3 protein: ASSPGLSTDTQY

J gene: TRBJ2-7
V gene: TRBV27
CDR3 protein: ASSLRLAGGTYEQY

J gene: TRBJ1-1
V gene: TRBV6-1
CDR3 protein: ASSAGTGTNTEAF

J gene: TRBJ2-1
V gene: TRBV5-1
CDR3 protein: ASSPGDGEENEQF

J gene: TRBJ1-1
V gene: TRBV19
CDR3 protein: ASSTGTGGSNTEAF

J gene: TRBJ1-3
V gene: TRBV9
CDR3 protein: ASSLRQGENTIY

J gene: TRBJ2-1
V gene: TRBV15
CDR3 protein: ATSGGLAGASYNEQF

J gene: TRBJ2-1
V gene: TRBV19
CDR3 protein: ASSTSGSEYNEQF

J gene: TRBJ1-2
V gene: TRBV7-6
CDR3 protein: ASSLTAGQLGYT

J gene: TRBJ1-6
V gene: TRBV19
CDR3 protein: ASKIGSNNSPLH

J gene: TRBJ2-1
V gene: TRBV19
CDR3 protein: ASSIERSSYNEQF

J gene: TRBJ2-7
V gene: TRBV5-1
CDR3 protein: ASSFGPGSYEQY

J gene: TRBJ2-7
V gene: TRBV6-1
CDR3 protein: ASSERVIYEQY

J gene: TRBJ1-5
V gene: TRBV7-8
CDR3 protein: ASSLRGEQPQH

J gene: TRBJ2-7
V gene: TRBV15
CDR3 protein: ATSRVIGYEQY

J gene: TRBJ2-1
V gene: TRBV21-1
CDR3 protein: ASSKGGQGVNEQF

J gene: TRBJ2-1
V gene: TRBV6-5
CDR3 protein: ASSLGIRDNEQF

J gene: TRBJ1-1
V gene: TRBV27
CDR3 protein: ASREGGGFGEAF

J gene: TRBJ2-1
V gene: TRBV4-1
CDR3 protein: ASSHYNEQF

J gene: TRBJ2-1
V gene: TRBV30
CDR3 protein: AWTQSPGLAALQGQF

J gene: TRBJ2-7
V gene: TRBV6-1
CDR3 protein: ASSARQGVSYEQY

J gene: TRBJ1-2
V gene: TRBV28
CDR3 protein: ASSLSDLSPDGYT

J gene: TRBJ2-6
V gene: TRBV7-8
CDR3 protein: ASSQRRVGANVLT

J gene: TRBJ1-2
V gene: TRBV10-3
CDR3 protein: AISESVGQLYGYT

J gene: TRBJ2-5
V gene: TRBV18
CDR3 protein: ASSPSHQETQY

J gene: TRBJ1-4
V gene: TRBV5-1
CDR3 protein: ASSLGTGKEKLF

J gene: TRBJ2-7
V gene: TRBV13
CDR3 protein: ASSLGRLAGNSYEQY

J gene: TRBJ2-7
V gene: TRBV27
CDR3 protein: ASSTRQLRAYEQY

J gene: TRBJ1-5
V gene: TRBV30
CDR3 protein: AWSTGVSNQPQH

J gene: TRBJ2-3
V gene: TRBV27
CDR3 protein: ASSLVGQAYTDTQY

J gene: TRBJ2-1
V gene: TRBV7-6
CDR3 protein: ASSFPNADSPPEQF

J gene: TRBJ2-7
V gene: TRBV18
CDR3 protein: ASSPRVGSFYEQY

J gene: TRBJ2-5
V gene: TRBV19
CDR3 protein: ASSQQGSQETQY

J gene: TRBJ2-7
V gene: TRBV20-1
CDR3 protein: SARAAYEQY